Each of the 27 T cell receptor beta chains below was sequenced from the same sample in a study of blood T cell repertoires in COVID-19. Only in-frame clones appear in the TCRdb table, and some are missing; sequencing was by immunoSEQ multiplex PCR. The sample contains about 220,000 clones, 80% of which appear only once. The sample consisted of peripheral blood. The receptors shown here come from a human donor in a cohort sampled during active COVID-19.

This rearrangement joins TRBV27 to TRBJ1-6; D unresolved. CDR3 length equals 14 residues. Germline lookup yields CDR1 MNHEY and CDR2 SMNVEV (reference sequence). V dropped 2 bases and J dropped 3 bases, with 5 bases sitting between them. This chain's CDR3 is CASSLRSYNSPLHF. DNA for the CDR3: TGTGCCAGCAGTTTAAGGAGCTATAATTCACCCCTCCACTTT.

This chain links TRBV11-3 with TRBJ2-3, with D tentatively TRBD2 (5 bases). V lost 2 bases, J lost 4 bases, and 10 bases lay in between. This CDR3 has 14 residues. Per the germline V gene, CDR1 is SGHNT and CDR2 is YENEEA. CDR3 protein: CASSLSHGADTQYF. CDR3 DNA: TGTGCCAGCAGCTTAAGTCACGGGGCAGATACGCAGTATTTT. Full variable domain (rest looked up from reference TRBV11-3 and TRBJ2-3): EAGVVQSPRYKIIEKKQPVAFWCNPISGHNTLYWYLQNLGQGPELLIRYENEEAVDDSQLPKDRFSAERLKGVDSTLKIQPAELGDSAVYLCASSLSHGADTQYFGPGTRLTVL.

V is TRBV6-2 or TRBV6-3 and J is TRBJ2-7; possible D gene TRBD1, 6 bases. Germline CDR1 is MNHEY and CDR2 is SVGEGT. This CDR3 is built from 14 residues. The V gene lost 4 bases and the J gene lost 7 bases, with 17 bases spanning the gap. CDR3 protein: CASSWTVFVGEQYF. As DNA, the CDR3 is TGTGCCAGCAGTTGGACAGTATTCGTGGGGGAGCAGTACTTC.

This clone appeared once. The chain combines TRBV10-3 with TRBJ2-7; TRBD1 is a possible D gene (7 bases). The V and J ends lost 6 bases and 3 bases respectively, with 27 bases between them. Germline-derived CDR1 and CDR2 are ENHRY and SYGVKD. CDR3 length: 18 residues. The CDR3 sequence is CAISFSGTDTFGGYEQYF. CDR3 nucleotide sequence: TGTGCCATCAGCTTCTCCGGGACAGATACCTTCGGGGGCTACGAGCAGTACTTC.

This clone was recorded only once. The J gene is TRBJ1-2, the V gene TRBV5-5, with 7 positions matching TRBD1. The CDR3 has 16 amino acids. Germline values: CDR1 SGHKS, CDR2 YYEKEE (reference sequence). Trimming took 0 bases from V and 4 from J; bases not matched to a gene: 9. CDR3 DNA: TGTGCCAGCAGCTTGGGAACCACAGGGGTGGGCTATGGCTACACCTTC. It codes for CASSLGTTGVGYGYTF.

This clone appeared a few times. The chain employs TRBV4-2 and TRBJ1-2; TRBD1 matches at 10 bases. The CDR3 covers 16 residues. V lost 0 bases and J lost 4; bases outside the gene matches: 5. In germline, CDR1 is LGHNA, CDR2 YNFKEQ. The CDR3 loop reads CASSQERTGGTYGYTF. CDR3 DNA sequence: TGTGCCAGCAGCCAAGAAAGGACAGGGGGTACCTATGGCTACACCTTC.

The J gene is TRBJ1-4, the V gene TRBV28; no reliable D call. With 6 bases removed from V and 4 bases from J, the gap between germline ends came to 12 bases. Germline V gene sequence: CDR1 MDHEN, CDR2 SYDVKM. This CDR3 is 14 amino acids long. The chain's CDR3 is CASSITGNNEKLFF. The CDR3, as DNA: TGTGCCAGCAGCATTACGGGGAATAATGAAAAACTGTTTTTT.

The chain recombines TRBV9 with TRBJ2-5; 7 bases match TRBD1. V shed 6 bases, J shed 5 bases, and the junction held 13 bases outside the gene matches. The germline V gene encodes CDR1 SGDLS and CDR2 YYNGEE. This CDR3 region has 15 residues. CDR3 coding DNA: TGTGCCAGCACGGCGAGGACAGGTAGTAGTGAGACCCAGTACTTC. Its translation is CASTARTGSSETQYF.

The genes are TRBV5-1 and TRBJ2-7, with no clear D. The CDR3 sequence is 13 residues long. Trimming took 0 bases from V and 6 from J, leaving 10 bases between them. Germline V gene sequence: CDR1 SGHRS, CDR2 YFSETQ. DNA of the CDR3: TGCGCCAGCAGCTTGGCCGACACGAGCGAGCAGTACTTC. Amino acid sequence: CASSLADTSEQYF.

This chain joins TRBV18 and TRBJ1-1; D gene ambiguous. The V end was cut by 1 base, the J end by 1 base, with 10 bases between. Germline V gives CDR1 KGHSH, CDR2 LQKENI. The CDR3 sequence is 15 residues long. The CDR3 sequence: CASSPLPGGNTEAFF. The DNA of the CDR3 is TGTGCCAGCTCACCACTGCCGGGTGGGAACACTGAAGCTTTCTTT.

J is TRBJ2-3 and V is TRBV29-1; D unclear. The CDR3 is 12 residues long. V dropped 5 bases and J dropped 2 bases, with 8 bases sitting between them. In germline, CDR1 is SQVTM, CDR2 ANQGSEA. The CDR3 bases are TGCAGCGTTCCCGGGTCCACAGATACGCAGTATTTT. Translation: CSVPGSTDTQYF.

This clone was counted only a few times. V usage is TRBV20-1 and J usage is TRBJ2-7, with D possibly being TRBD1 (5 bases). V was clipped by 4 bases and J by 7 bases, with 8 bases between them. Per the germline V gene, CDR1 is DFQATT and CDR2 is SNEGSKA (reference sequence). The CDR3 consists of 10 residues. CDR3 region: CSAMTEEQYF. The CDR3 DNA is TGCAGTGCTATGACAGAAGAGCAGTACTTC.

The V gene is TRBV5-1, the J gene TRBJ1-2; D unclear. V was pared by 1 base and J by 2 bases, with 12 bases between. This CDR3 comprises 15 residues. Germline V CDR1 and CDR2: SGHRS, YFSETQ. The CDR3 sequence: CASSLSGAANYGYTF. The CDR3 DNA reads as TGCGCCAGCAGCTTGTCTGGTGCAGCGAACTATGGCTACACCTTC.

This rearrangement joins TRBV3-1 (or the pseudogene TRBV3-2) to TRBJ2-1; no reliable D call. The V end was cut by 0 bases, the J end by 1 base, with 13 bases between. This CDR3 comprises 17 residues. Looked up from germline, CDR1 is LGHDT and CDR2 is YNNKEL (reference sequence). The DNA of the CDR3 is TGTGCCAGCAGCCAAGAGCGGCTGGTACTATCCTACAATGAGCAGTTCTTC. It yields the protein CASSQERLVLSYNEQFF.

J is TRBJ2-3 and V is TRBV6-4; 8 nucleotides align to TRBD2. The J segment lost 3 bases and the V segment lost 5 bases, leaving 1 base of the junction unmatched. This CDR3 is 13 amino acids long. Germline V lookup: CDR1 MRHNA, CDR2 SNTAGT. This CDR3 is CASSRLATDTQYF. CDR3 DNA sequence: TGTGCCAGCAGTAGACTAGCGACAGATACGCAGTATTTT.

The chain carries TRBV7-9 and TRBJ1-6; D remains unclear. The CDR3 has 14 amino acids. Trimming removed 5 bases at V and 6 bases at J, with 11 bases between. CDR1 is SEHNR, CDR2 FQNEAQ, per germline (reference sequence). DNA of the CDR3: TGTGCCAGCAGCAACGGGGTCCGTAATTCACCCCTCCACTTT. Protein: CASSNGVRNSPLHF.

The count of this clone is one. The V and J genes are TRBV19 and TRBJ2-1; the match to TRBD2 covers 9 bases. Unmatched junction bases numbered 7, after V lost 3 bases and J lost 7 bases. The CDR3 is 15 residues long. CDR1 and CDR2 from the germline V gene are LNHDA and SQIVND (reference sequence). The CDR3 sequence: CASSIISGSWNEQFF. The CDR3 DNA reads TGTGCCAGTAGTATTATTAGCGGGAGTTGGAATGAGCAGTTCTTC.

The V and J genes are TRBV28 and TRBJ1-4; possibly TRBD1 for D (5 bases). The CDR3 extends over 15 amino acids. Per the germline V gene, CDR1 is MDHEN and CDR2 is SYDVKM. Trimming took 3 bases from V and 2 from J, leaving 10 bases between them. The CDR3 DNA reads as TGTGCCAGCAGTTTCCAAGGGGTTACTAATGAAAAACTGTTTTTT. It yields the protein CASSFQGVTNEKLFF.

CDR3 nucleotides: TGTGCCAGCAGCCAAGATGAAATGGTGGGGGACAGGGCAAGTGGCTACACCTTC. It specifies CASSQDEMVGDRASGYTF. V and J are TRBV4-2 and TRBJ1-2, with 9 nucleotides matching TRBD1. Germline V CDR1 and CDR2: LGHNA, YNFKEQ. The ends lost 0 bases at V and 7 bases at J; junction bases unmatched: 15. The CDR3 consists of 18 residues.

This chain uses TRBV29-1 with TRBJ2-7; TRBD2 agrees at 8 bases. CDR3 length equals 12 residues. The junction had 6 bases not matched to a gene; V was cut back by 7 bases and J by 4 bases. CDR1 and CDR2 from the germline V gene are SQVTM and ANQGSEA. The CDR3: CSARGGPYEQYF. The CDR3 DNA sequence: TGCAGCGCCCGGGGGGGCCCTTACGAGCAGTACTTC.

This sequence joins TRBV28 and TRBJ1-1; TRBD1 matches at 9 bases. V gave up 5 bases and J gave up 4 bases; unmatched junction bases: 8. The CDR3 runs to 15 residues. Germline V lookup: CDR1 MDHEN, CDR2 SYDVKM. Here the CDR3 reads CASSILDRGSTEAFF. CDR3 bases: TGTGCCAGCAGTATCCTCGACAGGGGGAGCACTGAAGCTTTCTTT.

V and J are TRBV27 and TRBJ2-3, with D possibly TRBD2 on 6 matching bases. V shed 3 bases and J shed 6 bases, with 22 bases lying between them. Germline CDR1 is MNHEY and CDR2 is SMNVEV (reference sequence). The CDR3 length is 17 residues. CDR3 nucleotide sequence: TGTGCCAGCAGTTTCTCCGTACGGAGGGCCATGGGGGATACGCAGTATTTT. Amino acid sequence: CASSFSVRRAMGDTQYF.

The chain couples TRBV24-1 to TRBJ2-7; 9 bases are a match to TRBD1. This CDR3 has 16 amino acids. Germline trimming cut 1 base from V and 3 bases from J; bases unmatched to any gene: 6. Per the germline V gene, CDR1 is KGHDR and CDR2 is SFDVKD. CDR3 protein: CATSDFKTGGNYEQYF. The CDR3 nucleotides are TGTGCCACCAGTGATTTCAAGACAGGGGGTAACTACGAGCAGTACTTC.

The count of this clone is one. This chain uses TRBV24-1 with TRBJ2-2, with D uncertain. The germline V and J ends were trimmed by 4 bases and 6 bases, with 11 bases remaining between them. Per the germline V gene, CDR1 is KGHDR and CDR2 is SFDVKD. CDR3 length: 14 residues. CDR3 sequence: CATSDGGTAGELFF. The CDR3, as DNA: TGTGCCACCAGTGACGGCGGAACGGCCGGGGAGCTGTTTTTT.

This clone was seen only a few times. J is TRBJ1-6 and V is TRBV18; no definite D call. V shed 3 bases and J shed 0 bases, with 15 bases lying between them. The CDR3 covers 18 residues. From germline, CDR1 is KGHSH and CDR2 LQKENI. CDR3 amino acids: CASSPTPRGSSYNSPLHF. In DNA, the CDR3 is TGTGCCAGCTCACCTACACCTCGGGGAAGCTCCTATAATTCACCCCTCCACTTT.

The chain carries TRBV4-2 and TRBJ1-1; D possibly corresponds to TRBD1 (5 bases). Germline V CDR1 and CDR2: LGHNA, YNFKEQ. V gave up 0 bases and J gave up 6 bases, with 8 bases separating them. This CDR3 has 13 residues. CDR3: CASSQEAGSEAFF. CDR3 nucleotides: TGTGCCAGCAGCCAAGAGGCAGGGTCTGAAGCTTTCTTT.

The CDR3 sequence is CASSWTSNEQFF. CDR3 in DNA: TGTGCCAGCAGCTGGACTAGCAATGAGCAGTTCTTC. The chain links TRBV12-3 or TRBV12-4 to TRBJ2-1, with TRBD2 identical over 7 bases. The V segment lost 6 bases and the J segment 6 bases; nucleotides outside the gene matches: 2. This CDR3 region has 12 residues.